This T cell receptor (beta chain) appears in the sequencing data of a study of blood T cell repertoires in COVID-19 (dated by TCRdb to about 2020). Notes on the research overall: Samples from collaborators originated in the United States, Italy and Spain and spanned both the acute and convalescent phases of COVID-19. The prospective study material was composed of cDNA or gDNA derived from T cells, B-cell-depleted T cells, or PBMCs. The dataset comprised deeply sampled blood TCRbeta repertoires from subjects exposed to, actively infected with, or recovered from COVID-19. A de-identified subject ID, COVID-19 status, age in years and sex were almost always included in the sample metadata. The repertoires were made available in a free public database intended to serve as a resource for research on the immune response to SARS-CoV-2. The samples were drawn from two sources: the first 160 participants of the ongoing ImmuneRACE study, and approximately 1,300 subjects contributed by 6 global collaborators. HLA class I and class II types, where available, came from metadata supplied by the sample provider rather than from assay-based typing. The investigation overall reported the following: The quantity of clinical and demographic metadata differed by source and by participant and was supplied without curation.

Collaborating institutions collected whole blood in K2EDTA tubes following their own protocols. For TCRbeta analysis, collaborators shipped samples as frozen whole blood, isolated PBMCs, or DNA extracted from either of those sample types. As for this clone: Its specific antigen is unknown. Base qualities are not at hand, and no much larger clone is one base apart.

TCRbeta CDR3 regions were amplified from genomic DNA by means of the immunoSEQ Assay, a bias-controlled multiplex PCR. Regarding the original processing steps: The number of nucleated cells in each sample was estimated by amplification of reference gene primers within the assay. To quantify the absolute abundance of each unique TCRbeta CDR3 rearrangement, sequence reads were collapsed and filtered. For each sample, productive Simpson clonality was calculated as the square root of Simpson's diversity index over productive rearrangements. TCRdb provides this immuneACCESS table in a form limited to in-frame rearrangements. Some clones are lacking; in checked studies, under half of them reflect an unresolved V gene, and why the rest are absent is not known. V and J calls and clone size are copied from that table; D and trimming were computed from the DNA. The sample table lists about 130,000 clones, about 80% of them with a count of one. Under 45% of the sample comes from the top ten.

The germline V gene yields MDHEN for CDR1 and SYDVKM for CDR2. V sheds 5 bases and J sheds 1 base, leaving 14 bases between their ends. Its CDR3 holds 15 amino acids, cysteine through phenylalanine. CDR3 DNA is the only sequence kept; it has 45 bases, read in frame from the first base. What was sequenced was peripheral blood. This clonotype was sampled from a man in his forties or fifties with active or convalescent COVID-19. The chain was built from TRBV28 and TRBJ1-1, with TRBD1 tentatively as D gene (6 bases match). The DNA is as follows: TGTGCCAGCAGTCCGGCGACAGGCAGGAACACTGAAGCTTTCTTT. It specifies CASSPATGRNTEAFF.